The rows below give T cell receptor beta chains drawn from one sample of a study of radiation and T cells in renal cell carcinoma. TCRdb keeps only in-frame clones here, not all; method: immunoSEQ multiplex PCR. The sample shows around 140,000 clones, 86% of them seen only once. The material was blood, obtained from a patient whose treatment included radiotherapy and nephrectomy. These receptors were obtained from a woman in her forties or fifties with renal cell carcinoma. Each CDR3 is given with its conserved first and last residue. A D gene is named only where the DNA matches it firmly. Only part of the rows carry a size: once, few, many, or a class if the clone is expanded.

d_call j_call clone_size v_call cdr3_nt cdr3_aa
NA TRBJ2-5 NA TRBV19 TGTGCCAGTAGTAGGGGGCGTGGACAGCAAGAGACCCAGTACTTC CASSRGRGQQETQYF
NA TRBJ1-1 few TRBV30 TGTGCCTGGACCGGACAGACGAACACTGAAGCTTTCTTT CAWTGQTNTEAFF
NA TRBJ2-7 NA TRBV7-9 TGTGCCAGCAGCTTAGGAAAGGCAGGGGTTGGCCACGAGCAGTACTTC CASSLGKAGVGHEQYF
NA TRBJ2-7 NA TRBV7-9 TGTGCCAGCACCCAACCATCGGGGCACGAGCAGTACTTC CASTQPSGHEQYF
TRBD1 TRBJ2-2 NA TRBV6-1 TGTGCCAGCAGGGATGACAGGGACACCGGGGAGCTGTTTTTT CASRDDRDTGELFF
NA TRBJ1-1 NA TRBV28 TGTGCCAGCAGCCCTGGACAGAACACTGAAGCTTTCTTT CASSPGQNTEAFF
TRBD1 TRBJ2-7 NA TRBV2 TGTGCCAGCAGCCCGGACAGGGCGTCCTACGAGCAGTACTTC CASSPDRASYEQYF
NA TRBJ1-2 NA TRBV5-5 TGTGCCAGCAGCTCCCGGCCGGGGTCTGGCTACACCTTC CASSSRPGSGYTF
TRBD2 TRBJ2-7 NA TRBV18 TGTGCCAGCTCACCACCCGGGGGGGCGCTCCACGAGCAGTACTTC CASSPPGGALHEQYF
NA TRBJ2-5 NA TRBV27 TGTGCCAGCGGGTTAGGGGTTGGCGAGACCCAGTACTTC CASGLGVGETQYF
NA TRBJ1-5 once TRBV10-3 TGTGCCATCAGCCCTGGAGTTGATCAGCCCCAGCATTTT CAISPGVDQPQHF
NA TRBJ1-1 NA TRBV28 TGTGCAATCACAGGGACCCAAGACAAGACTGAAGCTTTCTTT CAITGTQDKTEAFF
TRBD2 TRBJ2-7 NA TRBV6-4 TGTGCCAGCAGCCGACTAGCGGGAGTCGGCGAGCAGTACTTC CASSRLAGVGEQYF
NA TRBJ2-3 NA TRBV28 TGTGCCAGCAGCTGGCCACCGGGACCGATAAGCACAGATACGCAGTATTTT CASSWPPGPISTDTQYF
NA TRBJ2-5 NA TRBV28 TGTGCCAGCAGTTTTTTACAAATTTTTGGGACCCAGTACTTC CASSFLQIFGTQYF
TRBD1 TRBJ1-5 NA TRBV18 TGTGCCAGCTCACCACCGCGTCGACAGGGCCGTAATCAGCCCCAGCATTTT CASSPPRRQGRNQPQHF
TRBD1 TRBJ1-1 NA TRBV6-5 TGTGCCAGCAGCACAGGGGTCACTGAAGCTTTCTTT CASSTGVTEAFF
TRBD2 TRBJ2-2 NA TRBV28 TGTGCCAGCAGTTTCCACCCCGCGGGAGCCGGGGAGCTGTTTTTT CASSFHPAGAGELFF
NA TRBJ2-7 NA TRBV4-3 TGCGCCAGCAGCCAAGCCCGTTTTGACGAGCAGTACTTC CASSQARFDEQYF
NA TRBJ2-7 NA TRBV7-9 TGTGCCAGCAGCCGGGTAGACTACGAGCAGTACTTC CASSRVDYEQYF
NA TRBJ1-2 NA TRBV15 TGTGCCACCAGCAGAGGAAGGGGCCTACACTATGGCTACACCTTC CATSRGRGLHYGYTF
NA TRBJ2-7 NA TRBV7-2 TGTGCCAGCACCGGCGGGGCTTACGAGCAGTACTTC CASTGGAYEQYF
TRBD2 TRBJ2-1 NA TRBV2 TGTGCCAGCAGAAAGAGGACTAGCGGGTTTTCCTACAATGAGCAGTTCTTC CASRKRTSGFSYNEQFF
TRBD1 TRBJ2-7 NA TRBV9 TGTGCCAGCAGCGGAGGGACAGGGACTACCTTCGCGGACCTCTACGAGCAGTACTTC CASSGGTGTTFADLYEQYF
NA TRBJ1-1 NA TRBV7-2 TGTGCCAGCAGCCAAGGGGACCCTAGAGGTGAAGCTTTCTTT CASSQGDPRGEAFF
NA TRBJ2-7 NA TRBV5-1 TGCGCCAGCAGCGCGGACCGTCCCTACGAGCAGTACTTC CASSADRPYEQYF
TRBD1 TRBJ2-1 NA TRBV23-1 TGCGCCAGCAGCCGGGACAGGGTGAACAATGAGCAGTTCTTC CASSRDRVNNEQFF